This entry is about one T cell receptor beta chain. In the original workflow: Reference gene primer amplification in the assay estimated nucleated cell counts. The data were produced by immunoSEQ multiplex PCR, yet TCRdb's version contains in-frame clones alone and is incomplete. V and J calls and clone size are those listed in that table; D and trimming were worked out from the DNA. The sample comprises 250,000 or so clones, over 70% of which are singletons, and about 3.5% rests with the top ten. The CDR3 runs to 12 residues. CDR1 and CDR2 from the germline V gene are SGHDT and YYEEEE. Trimming took 4 bases from V and 9 from J, leaving 12 bases between them. The sample belongs to a study of blood T cell repertoires in COVID-19. Overall study context: The analysed material was cDNA or gDNA that came from T cells, B-cell-depleted T cells, or PBMCs.

Sequenced material: PBMCs or T cells enriched from blood (not recorded which). The chain is built from TRBV5-6 and TRBJ2-3; perhaps TRBD2 as D (6 bases). This TCR derives from a woman aged 25 to 39 who had been exposed to COVID-19. CDR3 loop: CASSGGLRTQYF. In DNA form, the CDR3 reads TGTGCCAGCAGCGGAGGACTAAGAACGCAGTATTTT.